Listed below are T cell receptor beta chains from one sample, sequenced in a study of OX40 agonist ivuxolimab in advanced cancers. The repertoire was sequenced with immunoSEQ multiplex PCR; TCRdb's copy has only in-frame clones and lacks some. This sample carries some 80,000 clones, about 86% of them seen once, and the ten largest clones take less than 2%. Here the sequenced sample was CD4+ or CD8+ T cells sorted from blood, taken in a trial of the OX40 agonist ivuxolimab. The receptors shown here come from an adult with an advanced solid tumor such as melanoma, head and neck, liver or kidney cancer. CDR3s include the opening cysteine and the closing phenylalanine or tryptophan. Each record gives: D gene, clone size, V gene, J gene, CDR3 protein, CDR3 DNA. D genes are given only for firm matches. Size is omitted from some rows. Given values are once, few, many or a class for expanded clones.

TRBD1	-	TRBV11-2	TRBJ1-3	CASSLGQGRTSGNTIYF	TGTGCCAGCAGCTTAGGACAGGGAAGGACCTCTGGAAACACCATATATTTT
-	once	TRBV28	TRBJ1-3	CASSPTQGSSGNTIYF	TGTGCCAGCAGCCCAACCCAGGGGAGCTCTGGAAACACCATATATTTT
TRBD1	-	TRBV19	TRBJ1-4	CASSAGQGDNEKLFF	TGTGCCAGTAGTGCCGGACAGGGGGATAATGAAAAACTGTTTTTT
TRBD2	-	TRBV2	TRBJ2-5	CATRRGGTLQETQYF	TGTGCCACCCGGCGGGGGGGGACATTGCAAGAGACCCAGTACTTC
-	-	TRBV5-5	TRBJ2-7	CASSLGQSEAYEQYF	TGTGCCAGCAGCTTGGGGCAGTCGGAGGCCTACGAGCAGTACTTC
-	-	TRBV7-9	TRBJ1-4	CASSRQGVESEKLFF	TGTGCCAGCAGCCGGCAAGGGGTTGAGAGTGAAAAACTGTTTTTT
TRBD1	-	TRBV5-1	TRBJ2-7	CASSPGQGAYEQYF	TGCGCCAGCAGCCCGGGACAGGGGGCATACGAGCAGTACTTC
TRBD1	-	TRBV5-4	TRBJ2-2	CASSPNTGDTGELFF	TGTGCCAGCAGCCCAAATACAGGGGACACCGGGGAGCTGTTTTTT
-	-	TRBV5-5	TRBJ2-7	CASSLPDKSYEQYF	TGTGCCAGCAGCTTACCTGACAAGTCCTACGAGCAGTACTTC
-	-	TRBV30	TRBJ2-7	CAWSVPGYEQYF	TGTGCCTGGAGTGTCCCGGGCTACGAGCAGTACTTC
TRBD1	once	TRBV2	TRBJ2-3	CASKGAQLHTQYF	TGTGCCAGCAAGGGGGCCCAACTACATACGCAGTATTTT
-	-	TRBV28	TRBJ1-1	CASIDSEAFF	TGTGCCAGCATAGACAGTGAAGCTTTCTTT
-	few	TRBV28	TRBJ1-1	CASSLRREAFF	TGTGCCAGCAGTTTGCGCAGGGAGGCTTTCTTT
-	-	TRBV7-2	TRBJ1-1	CASSLRSGAEAFF	TGTGCCAGCAGCTTACGCTCGGGGGCTGAAGCTTTCTTT